This T cell receptor beta chain was profiled in a study of shared clonotypes between healthy human individuals. The data were produced by immunoSEQ multiplex PCR, yet TCRdb's version contains in-frame clones alone and is incomplete. The sample holds around 2,000,000 clones; over 85% are singletons and the top ten take approximately 1.2%. Germline-derived CDR1 and CDR2 are MNHEY and SMNVEV (reference sequence). The CDR3 has 13 amino acids. V shed 6 bases and J shed 9 bases, with 15 bases lying between them. This clone was seen only once. Naive CD8 cells lacked CD45RO and underwent positive selection for CCR7, leaving out terminally differentiated effector memory CD45RA+ cells.

Sequencing was done on a sample of naive CD8+ T cells sorted from blood. The TCR was taken from a man aged 18-30 years in good health. The rearrangement links TRBV27 to TRBJ1-5, with TRBD1 as a possible D gene (6 bases). DNA for the CDR3: TGTGCCAGCAGATCTCAGGGGCCAGGGCCCCAGCATTTT. Translated, it gives CASRSQGPGPQHF.